Listed below are T cell receptor beta chains from one sample, sequenced in a study of beta chain features in type 1 diabetes. The repertoire was sequenced with immunoSEQ multiplex PCR; TCRdb's copy has only in-frame clones and lacks some. The repertoire consists of some 370,000 clones, with about 10% occurring once and the leading ten covering roughly 0.54%. The specimen sequenced was central memory CD4+ T cells from blood. Receptor source: a man aged 30-40 years with type 1 diabetes. Both conserved end residues are part of each CDR3. Fields, in order: D gene, J gene, V gene, clone size, CDR3 DNA, CDR3 protein. The D gene is left open where the match is weak. Rows give clone size only sometimes, using once, few, many, or a class for an expanded clone.

.	TRBJ1-1	TRBV2	few	TGTGCCAGCAGTTACTCGTACAGGGAAACTGAAGCTTTCTTT	CASSYSYRETEAFF
.	TRBJ2-1	TRBV7-8	few	TGTGCCAGCAGCTTATGGTTAGGGGTCCTCGACAATGAGCAGTTCTTC	CASSLWLGVLDNEQFF
TRBD2	TRBJ2-1	TRBV7-2	.	TGTGCCAGCAGCTTAACTAGCGGGTGGAACAATGAGCAGTTCTTC	CASSLTSGWNNEQFF
TRBD1	TRBJ2-5	TRBV5-1	.	TGCGCCAGCAGCTGGGGACAGGGCATGCGGGAGACCCAGTACTTC	CASSWGQGMRETQYF
.	TRBJ2-1	TRBV5-4	.	TGTGCCAGCAGGAGGGACCAATCCTACAATGAGCAGTTCTTC	CASRRDQSYNEQFF
.	TRBJ1-2	TRBV28	.	TGTGCCAGCAGCGATAGGGGCTATGGCTACACCTTC	CASSDRGYGYTF
TRBD1	TRBJ2-7	TRBV4-3	.	TGCGCCAGCAGCCAAGATTTGGGACAGGGGGCTTGGGCTTACGAGCAGTACTTC	CASSQDLGQGAWAYEQYF
.	TRBJ2-5	TRBV5-6	few	TGTGCCAGCAGCTTGTTTCCAACTTCCCAAGAGACCCAGTACTTC	CASSLFPTSQETQYF
TRBD1	TRBJ2-3	TRBV6-1	.	TGTGCCAGCAGCCCGACAGGGGTTAGGGCAGATACGCAGTATTTT	CASSPTGVRADTQYF
.	TRBJ2-5	TRBV18	few	TGTGCCAGCTCACCTTTGGCGGGGACCCAAGAGACCCAGTACTTC	CASSPLAGTQETQYF
TRBD1	TRBJ2-5	TRBV4-2	.	TGTGCCAGCAGCCAAGAGTTTGACAGGGGCCAAGAGACCCAGTACTTC	CASSQEFDRGQETQYF
TRBD2	TRBJ2-1	TRBV4-2	.	TGTGCCAGCAGCCTCGGGACTAGCGGGAACAATGAGCAGTTCTTC	CASSLGTSGNNEQFF
TRBD2	TRBJ2-1	TRBV7-8	.	TGTGCCAGCAGTACGGGACTAGCGGTCTACAATGAGCAGTTCTTC	CASSTGLAVYNEQFF
.	TRBJ1-2	TRBV7-3	.	TGTGCCAGCAGCTTAATCAGGATTGGCTACACCTTC	CASSLIRIGYTF
.	TRBJ2-7	TRBV18	once	TGTGCCAGCTCACCTGTGTCTCGGGACCTGAGCTACGAGCAGTACTTC	CASSPVSRDLSYEQYF
TRBD1	TRBJ1-1	TRBV18	.	TGTGCCAGCTCACCACCTACCGGGACAGGGTATTTGAACACTGAAGCTTTCTTT	CASSPPTGTGYLNTEAFF
TRBD1	TRBJ1-2	TRBV28	few	TGTGCCAGCAGTCGGACAGGGGGAAACTATGGCTACACCTTC	CASSRTGGNYGYTF
.	TRBJ2-1	TRBV7-3	.	TGTGCCAGCAGCCTCGGCCCTAACAATGAGCAGTTCTTC	CASSLGPNNEQFF
.	TRBJ1-2	TRBV5-4	.	TGCGCCAGCAGCCAAGGGGAGGGGGTTGGCTATGGCTACACCTTC	CASSQGEGVGYGYTF
TRBD2	TRBJ2-1	TRBV7-9	few	TGTGCCAGCAGCTTGACCGCCGGGGGGGTGCAGTTCTTC	CASSLTAGGVQFF
.	TRBJ2-5	TRBV11-2	.	TGTGCCAGCAGCTTAGCGGCGGGCGGCTATGCCCAGTACTTC	CASSLAAGGYAQYF
TRBD2	TRBJ2-2	TRBV5-1	.	TGCGCCAGCAGCTTGGAATTAGCGGGTCGAACCGGGGAGCTGTTTTTT	CASSLELAGRTGELFF
.	TRBJ2-5	TRBV15	few	TGTGCCACCAGCAGGGGGTACCAAGAGACCCAGTACTTC	CATSRGYQETQYF
.	TRBJ1-1	TRBV28	few	TGTGCCAGCAGTGTCGGGGCGGTGGTCACTGAAGCTTTCTTT	CASSVGAVVTEAFF
TRBD1	TRBJ2-6	TRBV7-9	many	TGTGCCAGCAGCCTTTTCGGGACAGGGACCACTGGGGCCAACGTCCTGACTTTC	CASSLFGTGTTGANVLTF
.	TRBJ1-4	TRBV7-2	.	TGTGCCAGCAGTCTATGGGGCGATGAAAAACTGTTTTTT	CASSLWGDEKLFF
.	TRBJ2-4	TRBV4-1	many	TGCGCCAGCAGCCAAGGAAACATAGTCAAAAACATTCAGTACTTC	CASSQGNIVKNIQYF
.	TRBJ2-1	TRBV20-1	.	TGCAGTGCTTACACATGGGAGCAGTTCTTC	CSAYTWEQFF
.	TRBJ1-1	TRBV28	.	TGTGCCAGCAGTAATTACAGGGATTCAGCTGAAGCTTTCTTT	CASSNYRDSAEAFF
TRBD1	TRBJ2-2	TRBV28	few	TGTGCCAGCAGTTCATCGGACAGGGAGATGACCGGGGAGCTGTTTTTT	CASSSSDREMTGELFF
.	TRBJ2-1	TRBV30	.	TGTGCCTGGAGTGTTGCGAATGAGCAGTTCTTC	CAWSVANEQFF
.	TRBJ1-1	TRBV28	.	TGTGCCAGCAGTTTCTACCCCAGCCCTGAAGCTCTCTTT	CASSFYPSPEALF